A selection of T cell receptor beta chains follows, all from one sample in a study of blood T cell repertoires in COVID-19. TCRdb's copy holds only in-frame clones and misses some; the assay was immunoSEQ multiplex PCR. The data show 250,000 to 300,000 clones, approximately 90% seen once. Input material: peripheral blood. The receptors here all came from a woman aged 50 to 60 who had recovered from COVID-19. The CDR3 runs from the conserved cysteine through the conserved F or W. D genes are given only for firm matches. Size values are once, few and many counts, or a class for expanded clones, and some rows have none.

size	D	J	length	V	CDR3	DNA
.	TRBD2	TRBJ2-7	16	TRBV3-1/TRBV3-2	CASSQVAGGLGYEQYF	TGTGCCAGCAGCCAGGTAGCGGGGGGGCTGGGCTACGAGCAGTACTTC
.	TRBD1	TRBJ1-6	15	TRBV5-6	CASSLQTGANSPLHF	TGTGCCAGCAGCTTGCAGACAGGGGCAAATTCACCCCTCCACTTT
.	.	TRBJ1-1	11	TRBV2	CASSPNPGAFF	TGTGCCAGCAGTCCGAACCCCGGAGCTTTCTTT
.	TRBD1	TRBJ1-3	14	TRBV30	CAWRGDRDINTIYF	TGTGCCTGGAGAGGGGACAGGGATATCAACACCATATATTTT
.	TRBD1	TRBJ1-4	15	TRBV11-2	CASSLGDRGGEKLFF	TGTGCCAGCAGCTTAGGGGACAGGGGAGGTGAAAAACTGTTTTTT
.	TRBD1	TRBJ1-6	15	TRBV27	CASSLDRGLSSPLHF	TGTGCCAGCAGTTTAGACAGGGGGCTTAGTTCACCCCTCCACTTT
.	.	TRBJ1-4	15	TRBV4-3	CASSQEGHGNEKLFF	TGCGCCAGCAGCCAAGAGGGACACGGTAATGAAAAACTGTTTTTT
.	.	TRBJ2-4	14	TRBV19	CASSNPGDKNIQYF	TGTGCCAGTAGTAACCCAGGGGACAAAAACATTCAGTACTTC
.	TRBD1	TRBJ2-7	15	TRBV6-2/TRBV6-3	CASSSRQGSLYEQYF	TGTGCCAGCAGTTCACGACAGGGCTCCCTATACGAGCAGTACTTC
.	.	TRBJ2-1	15	TRBV18	CASSPPRANYNEQFF	TGTGCCAGCTCACCACCCAGGGCGAACTACAATGAGCAGTTCTTC
.	.	TRBJ2-2	15	TRBV7-2	CASSPGLLNTGELFF	TGTGCCAGCAGCCCAGGACTTTTGAACACCGGGGAGCTGTTTTTT
.	TRBD1	TRBJ1-4	15	TRBV19	CASSGITGGVEKLFF	TGTGCCAGTAGCGGAATAACAGGGGGCGTTGAAAAACTGTTTTTT
.	TRBD1	TRBJ1-2	14	TRBV30	CAWEGTGNPHGYTF	TGTGCCTGGGAGGGGACAGGGAACCCCCATGGCTACACCTTC
many	.	TRBJ2-3	15	TRBV7-6	CASSSSVGAHDTQYF	TGTGCCAGCAGCTCTTCGGTGGGGGCCCACGATACGCAGTATTTT
.	.	TRBJ1-2	14	TRBV24-1	CATSPGEGRYGYTF	TGTGCCACCAGTCCAGGGGAAGGAAGGTATGGCTACACCTTC
few	.	TRBJ1-2	14	TRBV5-1	CASSEAQGEDGYTF	TGCGCCAGCAGCGAAGCACAGGGTGAGGATGGCTACACCTTC
.	.	TRBJ2-3	15	TRBV9	CASSPTSRLTDTQYF	TGTGCCAGCAGCCCTACGTCTCGACTCACAGATACGCAGTATTTT
once	.	TRBJ1-1	13	TRBV19	CASATQDRTEAFF	TGTGCCAGTGCTACCCAAGACAGGACTGAAGCTTTCTTT
once	.	TRBJ1-5	20	TRBV28	CASSLSPYKERVNSNQPQHF	TGTGCCAGCAGTTTATCCCCCTACAAGGAGCGAGTTAATAGCAATCAGCCCCAGCATTTT
.	.	TRBJ1-1	13	TRBV19	CASSTSGGPEAFF	TGTGCCAGTAGTACCTCCGGGGGGCCTGAAGCTTTCTTT
.	.	TRBJ2-1	14	TRBV9	CASSRGFSYNEQFF	TGTGCCAGCAGCAGGGGATTTTCCTACAATGAGCAGTTCTTC
.	.	TRBJ1-4	13	TRBV5-4	CASSFVGGEKLFF	TGTGCCAGCAGCTTCGTCGGAGGGGAAAAACTGTTTTTT
.	.	TRBJ1-1	13	TRBV5-4	CASSFIQGTEAFF	TGTGCCAGCAGCTTTATTCAGGGGACTGAAGCTTTCTTT
.	TRBD1	TRBJ2-3	16	TRBV24-1	CATSDQGTGILDTQYF	TGTGCCACCAGCGACCAGGGGACAGGGATTCTAGATACGCAGTATTTT
.	.	TRBJ2-2	15	TRBV5-1	CASSFGQMWTGELFF	TGCGCCAGCAGTTTTGGACAGATGTGGACCGGGGAGCTGTTTTTT
.	TRBD2	TRBJ2-2	16	TRBV9	CASSVGSGGDTGELFF	TGTGCCAGCAGCGTAGGATCGGGGGGGGACACCGGGGAGCTGTTTTTT
.	TRBD1	TRBJ2-7	14	TRBV7-3	CASSLTLTGAEQYF	TGTGCCAGCAGCCTAACCTTGACAGGGGCCGAGCAGTACTTC
.	.	TRBJ2-3	14	TRBV27	CASSLWQGVDTQYF	TGTGCCAGCAGTTTATGGCAGGGTGTCGATACGCAGTATTTT
.	TRBD1	TRBJ2-5	14	TRBV7-2	CASSPDRAHGTQYF	TGTGCCAGCAGCCCGGACAGGGCCCACGGGACCCAGTACTTC
.	.	TRBJ1-6	13	TRBV5-6	CASSVAGGSALHF	TGTGCCAGCAGCGTGGCGGGCGGGTCAGCCCTCCACTTT
.	.	TRBJ2-1	15	TRBV9	CASSVKGEGDNEQFF	TGTGCCAGCAGCGTAAAGGGCGAGGGCGACAATGAGCAGTTCTTC
.	TRBD1	TRBJ1-6	17	TRBV5-4	CASSAGQGASYNSPLHF	TGTGCCAGCAGCGCCGGACAGGGGGCTTCCTATAATTCACCCCTCCACTTT
.	TRBD2	TRBJ2-3	16	TRBV7-8	CASSSAGGGVTDTQYF	TGTGCCAGCAGCTCGGCGGGCGGGGGGGTTACAGATACGCAGTATTTT
.	.	TRBJ2-3	16	TRBV7-2	CASSPRRVSSTDTQYF	TGTGCCAGCAGCCCCCGACGGGTTTCTAGCACAGATACGCAGTATTTT
.	TRBD1	TRBJ2-1	15	TRBV7-9	CASSTRDSSYNEQFF	TGTGCCAGCAGCACCCGGGACAGCTCCTACAATGAGCAGTTCTTC
.	TRBD1	TRBJ2-7	15	TRBV5-1	CASRPRTGDSYEQYF	TGCGCCAGCAGACCCCGGACAGGGGACTCCTACGAGCAGTACTTC
.	.	TRBJ1-1	14	TRBV6-2/TRBV6-3	CASSYIQGRPEAFF	TGTGCCAGCAGTTACATTCAGGGGCGGCCCGAAGCTTTCTTT
.	TRBD1	TRBJ1-4	16	TRBV5-1	CASSLGAGGIDEKLFF	TGCGCCAGCAGCTTGGGGGCAGGGGGCATCGATGAAAAACTGTTTTTT
.	TRBD2	TRBJ2-1	18	TRBV7-9	CASSLGRLAGGYHNEQFF	TGTGCCAGCAGCTTAGGTAGACTAGCGGGGGGGTACCACAATGAGCAGTTCTTC
.	.	TRBJ1-4	12	TRBV6-2/TRBV6-3	CASSKGQGEVVF	TGTGCCAGCAGCAAGGGGCAGGGTGAGGTCGTATTT
.	.	TRBJ1-3	19	TRBV18	CASSPNLPPLDSGGNTIYF	TGTGCCAGCTCCCCGAACCTCCCCCCACTGGACAGCGGTGGAAACACCATATATTTT
.	TRBD1	TRBJ1-4	17	TRBV28	CATQSSTGVGTNEKLFF	TGTGCCACACAGTCGTCGACAGGGGTTGGTACTAATGAAAAACTGTTTTTT
.	.	TRBJ2-1	11	TRBV6-6	CASTTLNEQFF	TGTGCCAGCACCACTCTTAATGAGCAGTTCTTC
.	.	TRBJ1-2	13	TRBV7-2	CASSQGTGRSYTF	TGTGCCAGCAGTCAGGGCACAGGGAGAAGCTACACCTTC
.	TRBD1	TRBJ1-1	13	TRBV5-1	CASSLGQRTEAFF	TGCGCCAGCAGCCTGGGACAGCGAACTGAAGCTTTCTTT
.	.	TRBJ2-7	14	TRBV27	CASSSYRASYEQYF	TGTGCCAGCAGTTCCTACAGGGCCTCCTACGAGCAGTACTTC
.	TRBD2	TRBJ2-1	16	TRBV14	CASSLYSGRGYNEQFF	TGTGCCAGCAGCCTCTATAGCGGGAGGGGCTACAATGAGCAGTTCTTC
.	.	TRBJ1-2	15	TRBV6-6	CASSNYRVAPDGYTF	TGTGCCAGCAGTAATTACAGGGTTGCGCCGGATGGCTACACCTTC
.	TRBD1	TRBJ2-2	18	TRBV7-6	CASSLVPYDREGTGELFF	TGTGCCAGCAGCTTAGTTCCTTACGACAGGGAAGGAACCGGGGAGCTGTTTTTT
.	.	TRBJ1-4	13	TRBV2	CASSTVPNEKLFF	TGTGCCAGCAGCACAGTGCCAAATGAAAAACTGTTTTTT
.	.	TRBJ1-2	11	TRBV7-2	CASSSMGGYTF	TGTGCCAGCAGCAGTATGGGCGGCTACACCTTC
few	TRBD1	TRBJ2-6	18	TRBV3-1/TRBV3-2	CASSLIGTGASGANVLTF	TGTGCCAGCAGCCTAATCGGGACAGGGGCCTCTGGGGCCAACGTCCTGACTTTC
.	.	TRBJ1-5	13	TRBV15	CATSRDRGQPQHF	TGTGCCACCAGCAGAGATCGGGGTCAGCCCCAGCATTTT